These 27 T cell receptor beta chains were sequenced from one sample in a study of blood T cell repertoires in COVID-19. The assay was immunoSEQ multiplex PCR, and TCRdb's table has in-frame clones only and misses some. This table has 90,000 to 120,000 clones, approximately 88% appearing once. The sequenced sample consisted of peripheral blood. The receptors were gathered from a man aged 45-65 years with active or convalescent COVID-19.

The chain uses TRBV5-6 and TRBJ2-7; 8 nucleotides match TRBD2. Unmatched junction bases numbered 12, after V lost 3 bases and J lost 4 bases. CDR3 length: 16 residues. The germline V gene encodes CDR1 SGHDT and CDR2 YYEEEE. CDR3 DNA: TGTGCCAGCAGCTCACTTGGAAGCGGGAGACCGTACGAGCAGTACTTC. This translates into CASSSLGSGRPYEQYF.

This chain uses TRBV6-5 with TRBJ2-7; 11 bases line up with TRBD2. The V segment lost 2 bases and the J segment 7 bases; nucleotides outside the gene matches: 10. Germline V gene sequence: CDR1 MNHEY, CDR2 SVGAGI. The CDR3 is made up of 16 amino acids. This CDR3 reads CASSYALAGGGGEQYF. The CDR3 nucleotides are TGTGCCAGCAGTTACGCGCTAGCGGGAGGAGGTGGAGAGCAGTACTTC.

This clone was seen many times. The gene calls are TRBV7-8 and TRBJ1-3, with 9 positions matching TRBD1. Germline lookup yields CDR1 SGHVS and CDR2 FQNEAQ. The CDR3 loop spans 14 amino acids. The ends lost 5 bases at V and 4 bases at J; junction bases unmatched: 3. CDR3 protein: CASSAGQGGNTIYF. CDR3 DNA sequence: TGTGCCAGCAGCGCAGGACAGGGGGGAAACACCATATATTTT. The whole variable domain, filled in from reference TRBV7-8 and TRBJ1-3, reads GAGVSQSPRYKVAKRGQDVALRCDPISGHVSLFWYQQALGQGPEFLTYFQNEAQLDKSGLPSDRFFAERPEGSVSTLKIQRTQQEDSAVYLCASSAGQGGNTIYFGEGSWLTVV.

J is TRBJ1-6 and V is TRBV6-1, with a weak D call TRBD1 (6 bases). CDR1 MNHNS and CDR2 SASEGT come from the germline V gene. V shed 4 bases and J shed 4 bases, with 14 bases lying between them. The CDR3 has 16 amino acids. DNA of the CDR3: TGTGCCAGCAGTGGGATCGGGGGGCCTTATAATTCACCCCTCCACTTT. Its protein is CASSGIGGPYNSPLHF.

V is TRBV5-1 and J is TRBJ2-5, with D tentatively TRBD1 (5 bases). Germline V lookup: CDR1 SGHRS, CDR2 YFSETQ. V shed 0 bases and J shed 1 base, with 10 bases lying between them. The length of the CDR3 is 15 residues. CDR3 nucleotide sequence: TGCGCCAGCAGCTTGGGGGGCGTTCCCCAAGAGACCCAGTACTTC. It yields the protein CASSLGGVPQETQYF.

CDR3 bases: TGTGCCAGCAGCTTAGAGTCTAGGGGGCTGGAGACCCAGTACTTC. Its translation: CASSLESRGLETQYF. This chain links TRBV7-9 with TRBJ2-5; 7 bases are shared with TRBD1. The V gene's germline CDR1 is SEHNR and CDR2 FQNEAQ (reference sequence). J gave up 5 bases and V 1 base, and 7 bases lay outside the gene matches. The CDR3 extends over 15 amino acids. Full variable domain (missing parts from reference TRBV7-9 and TRBJ2-5): DTGVSQNPRHKITKRGQNVTFRCDPISEHNRLYWYRQTLGQGPEFLTYFQNEAQLEKSRLLSDRFSAERPKGSFSTLEIQRTEQGDSAMYLCASSLESRGLETQYFGPGTRLLVL.

This chain joins TRBV25-1 and TRBJ1-1, with D perhaps matching TRBD1 (5 bases). Trimming shortened V by 2 bases and J by 5 bases, and 9 bases separated the two germline ends. The germline CDR1 and CDR2 sequences are MGHDK and SYGVNS. CDR3 length: 13 amino acids. The CDR3 is CASSEPGKTEAFF. CDR3 nucleotide sequence: TGTGCCAGCAGTGAACCAGGGAAAACTGAAGCTTTCTTT.

The table lists this clone with a count of one. This chain joins TRBV30 and TRBJ2-3; 7 positions agree with TRBD1. Germline V gene data show CDR1 as GTSNPN and CDR2 as SVGIG (reference sequence). The ends lost 5 bases at V and 6 bases at J; junction bases unmatched: 2. The CDR3 loop spans 11 amino acids. This CDR3 is CAWQQGDTQYF. In DNA form, the CDR3 reads TGTGCCTGGCAACAGGGGGATACGCAGTATTTT.

The chain couples TRBV6-2 or TRBV6-3 to TRBJ1-1, with D perhaps matching TRBD1 (5 bases). Trimming removed 0 bases from V and 0 bases from J, with 14 bases in between. The CDR3 contains 17 residues. CDR1 MNHEY and CDR2 SVGEGT come from the germline V gene. As DNA, the CDR3 is TGTGCCAGCAGTTACTCGGGACTGGGAGGTATGAACACTGAAGCTTTCTTT. Its protein product is CASSYSGLGGMNTEAFF.

V and J are TRBV5-6 and TRBJ1-4, with D perhaps matching TRBD1 (5 bases). V was cut by 0 bases and J by 7 bases, with 13 bases left in between. This CDR3 contains 15 residues. Germline V CDR1 and CDR2: SGHDT, YYEEEE. CDR3 in amino acids: CASSLVAQGGEKLFF. CDR3 DNA: TGTGCCAGCAGCTTGGTTGCTCAGGGAGGTGAAAAACTGTTTTTT.

V is TRBV30 and J is TRBJ1-1, with D uncertain. This CDR3 has 13 amino acids. Germline V gene data show CDR1 as GTSNPN and CDR2 as SVGIG (reference sequence). V was cut by 3 bases and J by 3 bases, with 11 bases left in between. The CDR3 here is CAWSLYRDTEAFF. As DNA, the CDR3 is TGTGCCTGGAGCCTTTATCGGGACACTGAAGCTTTCTTT.

The chain recombines TRBV30 with TRBJ1-6; 8 nucleotides agree with TRBD1. V gave up 3 bases and J gave up 7 bases; unmatched junction bases: 8. The CDR3 loop spans 15 amino acids. Germline CDR1 is GTSNPN and CDR2 is SVGIG (reference sequence). The CDR3 DNA sequence: TGTGCCTGGAGGGCCCCCGGGACAGGAAATTCACCCCTCCACTTT. Amino acid sequence: CAWRAPGTGNSPLHF.

The chain carries TRBV6-4 and TRBJ1-2; 8 bases map to TRBD1. This CDR3 spans 13 amino acids. Germline V gene data show CDR1 as MRHNA and CDR2 as SNTAGT. The junction had 6 bases not matched to a gene; V was cut back by 4 bases and J by 8 bases. The CDR3 sequence: CASSAGTGWGYTF. Written as DNA, the CDR3 is TGTGCCAGCAGTGCCGGGACAGGATGGGGCTACACCTTC.

The V call is TRBV7-8, the J call TRBJ1-4; D remains unclear. Trimming cost V 5 bases and J 7 bases, with 11 bases left between them. Germline V gives CDR1 SGHVS, CDR2 FQNEAQ. This CDR3 is 13 amino acids long. Here the CDR3 DNA reads TGTGCCAGCAGCGCCGTCGGGTTTGAAAAACTGTTTTTT. Translated: CASSAVGFEKLFF.

The chain recombines TRBV15 with TRBJ2-7; D is perhaps TRBD2 (5 bases). Trimming removed 5 bases at V and 3 bases at J, with 20 bases between. The germline V gene encodes CDR1 LNHNV and CDR2 YYDKDF (reference sequence). There are 16 residues in the CDR3. The DNA of the CDR3 is TGTGCCACCAGCCCTTCTGGGCAGGAGGCGGTCTACGAGCAGTACTTC. Protein product: CATSPSGQEAVYEQYF.

The chain has TRBV7-9 and TRBJ1-1, with D tentatively TRBD1 (6 bases). CDR3 length: 15 residues. V was clipped by 2 bases and J by 1 base, with 11 bases between them. In germline, CDR1 is SEHNR, CDR2 FQNEAQ (reference sequence). Here the CDR3 reads CASSLQGSGNTEAFF. CDR3 DNA sequence: TGTGCCAGCAGCTTACAGGGGTCGGGGAACACTGAAGCTTTCTTT.

For this clone: Within the sample, other DNA sequences also encode this same CDR3. The chain joins TRBV30 to TRBJ1-5; no clear D gene. Germline assignment: CDR1 GTSNPN and CDR2 SVGIG (reference sequence). This CDR3 region has 15 residues. V lost 0 bases, J lost 7 bases, and 16 bases lay in between. The CDR3 loop is CAWSVSRFGGQPQHF. CDR3 in DNA: TGTGCCTGGAGTGTAAGCAGATTTGGAGGGCAGCCCCAGCATTTT.

The gene calls are TRBV5-1 and TRBJ1-5, with 11 positions matching TRBD1. The J segment lost 6 bases and the V segment lost 3 bases, leaving 8 bases of the junction unmatched. The germline V gene encodes CDR1 SGHRS and CDR2 YFSETQ. CDR3 length: 16 residues. Written as DNA, the CDR3 is TGCGCCAGCAGCTCGAGGACAGGGGGCGGAGGTCAGCCCCAGCATTTT. Translated: CASSSRTGGGGQPQHF. Combining the CDR3 with reference TRBV5-1 and TRBJ1-5 gives the whole variable domain KAGVTQTPRYLIKTRGQQVTLSCSPISGHRSVSWYQQTPGQGLQFLFEYFSETQRNKGNFPGRFSGRQFSNSRSEMNVSTLELGDSALYLCASSSRTGGGGQPQHFGDGTRLSIL.

This chain links TRBV30 with TRBJ1-5; a weak D match, TRBD1 (6 bases). Germline-derived CDR1 and CDR2 are GTSNPN and SVGIG (reference sequence). The ends were cut back, 4 bases at V and 5 bases at J, with 12 bases in the middle. The CDR3 runs to 13 residues. The CDR3 spells CAWNGGADQPQHF. For the CDR3, the DNA is TGTGCCTGGAACGGGGGGGCAGATCAGCCCCAGCATTTT.

This clone was observed once. The CDR3 spells CASSVELRGTDTQYF. The CDR3 region has the DNA TGTGCCAGCAGCGTAGAGTTGCGGGGCACAGATACGCAGTATTTT. The chain uses TRBV9 and TRBJ2-3, with D possibly TRBD2 on 5 matching bases. CDR3 length: 15 residues. V dropped 0 bases and J dropped 1 base, with 9 bases sitting between them. Looked up from germline, CDR1 is SGDLS and CDR2 is YYNGEE.

V is TRBV19 and J is TRBJ2-2; the D is unclear. The germline gives CDR1 LNHDA, CDR2 SQIVND (reference sequence). Trimming took 0 bases from V and 0 from J, leaving 2 bases between them. This CDR3 comprises 14 residues. For the CDR3, the DNA is TGTGCCAGTAGTATAGATACGAACACCGGGGAGCTGTTTTTT. It encodes CASSIDTNTGELFF.

This chain uses TRBV6-2 or TRBV6-3 with TRBJ1-2; D might be TRBD1 (5 bases). The CDR3 extends over 16 amino acids. Germline V gene sequence: CDR1 MNHEY, CDR2 SVGEGT. The V and J ends lost 0 bases and 2 bases respectively, with 13 bases between them. This CDR3 is CASSYSSQGSNYGYTF. The CDR3 region has the DNA TGTGCCAGCAGTTACTCCTCCCAGGGATCCAACTATGGCTACACCTTC.

The V and J genes are TRBV6-4 and TRBJ1-6; no reliable D call. V lost 2 bases, J lost 5 bases, and 4 bases lay in between. Germline V gene data show CDR1 as MRHNA and CDR2 as SNTAGT. This CDR3 region has 13 residues. The CDR3 loop is CASSDGDNSPLHF. CDR3 sequence (DNA): TGTGCCAGCAGTGACGGAGATAATTCACCCCTCCACTTT.

J is TRBJ2-3 and V is TRBV6-5; 8 bases are shared with TRBD1. Per germline, CDR1 MNHEY and CDR2 SVGAGI. The CDR3 totals 14 residues. The junction had 0 bases not matched to a gene; V was cut back by 0 bases and J by 4 bases. The DNA for the CDR3 is TGTGCCAGCAGTTACTCACAGGGGGCAGATACGCAGTATTTT. Protein: CASSYSQGADTQYF.

This rearrangement joins TRBV29-1 to TRBJ1-3; no definite D call. Per germline, CDR1 SQVTM and CDR2 ANQGSEA. The CDR3 runs 11 residues. V lost 4 bases and J 3 bases, leaving 4 bases between the germline ends. The CDR3 reads CSVVSGNTIYF. Here the CDR3 DNA reads TGCAGCGTTGTGAGTGGAAACACCATATATTTT.

The chain uses TRBV10-3 and TRBJ2-7, with D tentatively TRBD2 (5 bases). Germline V lookup: CDR1 ENHRY, CDR2 SYGVKD. The CDR3 is made up of 18 amino acids. Between the trimmed V and J ends, which lost 0 bases and 1 base, there was a span of 19 bases. The CDR3 is CAISESQLRTAESYEQYF. Written as DNA, the CDR3 is TGTGCCATCAGTGAGTCCCAATTGAGGACTGCCGAATCCTACGAGCAGTACTTC.

The chain uses TRBV6-5 and TRBJ2-2; the D gene could be TRBD1 or TRBD2 (5 bases each). CDR1 and CDR2 (germline): MNHEY, SVGAGI. This CDR3 has 14 amino acids. Deletions cut 10 bases from V and 0 bases from J, with 12 bases between. As DNA, the CDR3 is TGTGCCACCAGGGCCGGGACGAACACCGGGGAGCTGTTTTTT. It is translated as CATRAGTNTGELFF.